The TCR beta chain under discussion was sequenced for a study of T cells after somatic rescue of genetic block (dated by TCRdb to about 2020). Regarding the research as a whole: What the study looked at was long-term robustness, specifically in a T-cell system that came about through somatic rescue of a genetic block in T-cell development.

A remark on this clone: Its antigen is not yet known. One base away there is no much larger clone; base qualities are not given.

The library was made by the immunoSEQ multiplex PCR assay. TCRdb limited this immuneACCESS table to in-frame rearrangements with V and J called. A share of clones is missing; checked studies link under half to unresolved V genes, and the rest is unexplained. The sample table holds tens of thousands of clones, of which about 96% were seen once. Together, the top ten hold under 0.095% of the sample. Compared with germline, V lacks 0 bases and J lacks 4 bases; bases without a gene match: 5. Sequences MNHEY (CDR1) and SMNVEV (CDR2) are obtained from the germline V gene (reference sequence). The CDR3 covers 16 residues, taking in both the cysteine and the phenylalanine. Only the CDR3 DNA is retained, 48 bases long and in frame from the first base.

Material: peripheral blood mononuclear cells (PBMCs). The chain is encoded by TRBV27 joined to TRBJ2-3; 9 nucleotides in the junction match TRBD2. This TCR was recovered from a child younger than two. The DNA sequence is as follows: TGTGCCAGCAGTTTATCTCCCCTAGCGGGACCAGATACGCAGTATTTT. Its protein product is CASSLSPLAGPDTQYF.